Listed below are T cell receptor beta chains from one sample, sequenced in a study of blood T cell repertoires in COVID-19. TCRdb's copy holds only in-frame clones and misses some; the assay was immunoSEQ multiplex PCR. The profile shows over 150,000 clones, approximately 91% of them singletons. The material sequenced was peripheral blood. The receptors originated from a man younger than 30 with acute or convalescent COVID-19. CDR3s include the opening cysteine and the closing phenylalanine or tryptophan. The D gene is left open where the match is weak. Expanded clones get a size class; other rows say once, few or many, or leave the size out.

j_call d_call v_call clone_size cdr3_nt cdr3_aa
TRBJ2-2 TRBD2 TRBV7-6 NA TGTGCCAGCAGCTTAGTGGGGCTAGCGGCGAACACCGGGGAGCTGTTTTTT CASSLVGLAANTGELFF
TRBJ1-3 TRBD1 TRBV15 NA TGTGCCACCAGCAGAGAACAGGGGAGCACCATATATTTT CATSREQGSTIYF
TRBJ1-4 NA TRBV5-5 NA TGTGCCAGCAGCTCTTCCGGGACACTTAATGAAAAACTGTTTTTT CASSSSGTLNEKLFF
TRBJ1-2 NA TRBV5-6 NA TGTGCCAGCAGCTTAAATGTGGCAGGGACTAGATTGGGCTATGGCTACACCTTC CASSLNVAGTRLGYGYTF
TRBJ2-7 NA TRBV25-1 NA TGTGCCAGCTCCCCGGACAGATCCCCCTACGAGCAGTACTTC CASSPDRSPYEQYF
TRBJ2-1 NA TRBV20-1 NA TGCAGTGCTAGTAAAGGCGACTCCTCATACAATGAGCAGTTCTTC CSASKGDSSYNEQFF
TRBJ1-6 NA TRBV5-1 NA TGCGCCAGCAGCCCGACAGGCGGGAGCTCCTATAATTCACCCCTCCACTTT CASSPTGGSSYNSPLHF
TRBJ2-1 NA TRBV24-1 NA TGTGCCACCAACCCTGGGGGACTCCGGAAGTTCAATGAGCAGTTCTTC CATNPGGLRKFNEQFF
TRBJ1-2 NA TRBV9 NA TGTGCCAGCAGCGTAGGATTTAGACGGACTCCAGCTAACTATGGCTACACCTTC CASSVGFRRTPANYGYTF
TRBJ2-1 NA TRBV5-5 once TGTGCCAGCAGCTGGGGGGTGACAGTTACATACAATGAGCAGTTCTTC CASSWGVTVTYNEQFF
TRBJ2-7 TRBD1 TRBV4-1 few TGCGCCAGCAGCCCCCCGGACAGGGTCCCCTCCTACGAGCAGTACTTC CASSPPDRVPSYEQYF
TRBJ1-4 NA TRBV19 NA TGTGCCAGTAGTATGTCCAGGGGTGAAAAACTGTTTTTT CASSMSRGEKLFF
TRBJ1-1 NA TRBV3-1/TRBV3-2 few TGTGCCAGCAGCCCGGGACTGGAGAACACTGAAGCTTTCTTT CASSPGLENTEAFF
TRBJ2-2 TRBD2 TRBV5-4 NA TGTGCCAGCAGGAACTGGACTAGCGGGGGGGCAATGGGTAACACCGGGGAGCTGTTTTTT CASRNWTSGGAMGNTGELFF
TRBJ2-1 NA TRBV6-5 NA TGTGCCAGCAGACCAGACCTAGACAATGAGCAGTTCTTC CASRPDLDNEQFF
TRBJ1-2 NA TRBV27 NA TGTGCCAGCAGTTTATCAACGGGGAGTGGCTACACCTTC CASSLSTGSGYTF
TRBJ1-1 NA TRBV9 NA TGTGCCAGCAGCCCTCTCGGAGTTTTAGAAGCTTTCTTT CASSPLGVLEAFF
TRBJ2-7 NA TRBV14 NA TGTGCCAGCAGCCAAGATAGGACATTCCCCTACGAGCAGTACTTC CASSQDRTFPYEQYF
TRBJ1-1 NA TRBV19 NA TGTGCCAGTAGTATATCATGGGGGCGAACTGAAGCTTTCTTT CASSISWGRTEAFF
TRBJ1-1 NA TRBV5-5 NA TGTGCCAGCAGCTTGGATCAGGGGAACACTGAAGCTTTCTTT CASSLDQGNTEAFF
TRBJ2-3 NA TRBV19 NA TGTGCCAGTAGTATCGAGTGGGCAGGGAGCACAGATACGCAGTATTTT CASSIEWAGSTDTQYF
TRBJ2-2 NA TRBV30 NA TGTGCCTGGAGTCATCCGGGGACCGGGGAGCTGTTTTTT CAWSHPGTGELFF
TRBJ2-1 NA TRBV4-1 NA TGCGCCAGCAGCCAAGAGGAGACCTACAATGAGCAGTTCTTC CASSQEETYNEQFF
TRBJ2-7 TRBD1 TRBV5-1 NA TGCGCCAGCAGCTTCCGGTCAGGGGGCGGCTACGAGCAGTACTTC CASSFRSGGGYEQYF
TRBJ1-4 NA TRBV10-3 NA TGTGCCATCAGTGATAGGGGCGCTGATGAAAAACTGTTTTTT CAISDRGADEKLFF
TRBJ2-7 NA TRBV5-4 NA TGTGCCAGCAGCTCTGGGGTGGGGAGTATCGACGAGCAGTACTTC CASSSGVGSIDEQYF
TRBJ1-6 NA TRBV5-7 NA TGTGCCAGCAGTAAAGGGAGGGGCCTCTTACCCTCCTATAATTCACCCCTCCACTTT CASSKGRGLLPSYNSPLHF
TRBJ2-5 NA TRBV5-1 once TGCGCCAGCAGCCTTTCCGGGACAGCGGGTTACCAAGAGACCCAGTACTTC CASSLSGTAGYQETQYF
TRBJ1-2 NA TRBV27 NA TGTGCCAGCGGTACCATTTACGGCAGGGGTGGCTACACCTTC CASGTIYGRGGYTF
TRBJ2-1 NA TRBV10-3 NA TGTGCCATCAGTGAAAAGGGGCTTGCCTACAATGAGCAGTTCTTC CAISEKGLAYNEQFF
TRBJ1-2 TRBD1 TRBV3-1/TRBV3-2 NA TGTGCCAGCAGCCAAGATAGGACAGGAATTGATGGCTACACCTTC CASSQDRTGIDGYTF
TRBJ2-6 NA TRBV7-6 NA TGTGCCAGCAGCCCTTCTACTTCTGGGGCCAACGTCCTGACTTTC CASSPSTSGANVLTF
TRBJ1-6 NA TRBV27 NA TGTGCCAGCAGTCCCAGGGGAGGGATGGATTCACCCCTCCACTTT CASSPRGGMDSPLHF
TRBJ1-2 TRBD1 TRBV27 NA TGTGCCAGCAGTTTGCCAGGGGGCGATGGCTACACCTTC CASSLPGGDGYTF
TRBJ2-7 TRBD2 TRBV6-1 NA TGTGCCAGCAGACTCACTAGCGGAACCTACGAGCAGTACTTC CASRLTSGTYEQYF
TRBJ2-7 TRBD2 TRBV25-1 NA TGTGCCAGCCGCTTGACTAGCGGATACGAGCAGTACTTC CASRLTSGYEQYF
TRBJ1-1 TRBD1 TRBV29-1 NA TGCAGCGCCCCGGAGAGGCAGGGGGTGAACACTGAAGCTTTCTTT CSAPERQGVNTEAFF
TRBJ1-5 NA TRBV27 NA TGTGCCAGCAGTTTTCAGGGTTCTAATCAGCCCCAGCATTTT CASSFQGSNQPQHF
TRBJ2-1 NA TRBV7-6 NA TGTGCCAGCAGCTTAGGAGGTGAGCAGTTCTTC CASSLGGEQFF
TRBJ2-5 NA TRBV5-1 NA TGCGCCAGCACCCTCGAGGAGACCCAGTACTTC CASTLEETQYF
TRBJ1-2 NA TRBV5-4 NA TGTGCCAGCAGCTTGACCGGCACAGGGTATGGCTACACCTTC CASSLTGTGYGYTF
TRBJ1-1 TRBD1 TRBV7-9 NA TGTGCCAGCAGCTTATCGACAGGGGGCGCGGGCACTGAAGCTTTCTTT CASSLSTGGAGTEAFF
TRBJ1-2 NA TRBV6-2/TRBV6-3 NA TGTGCCAGCAGTTCCCAGGCGGGGGCCACTAACTATGGCTACACCTTC CASSSQAGATNYGYTF
TRBJ2-1 TRBD2 TRBV19 NA TGTGCCAGTAGCCTCGTCGCGGGGGACCTGGACAATGAGCAGTTCTTC CASSLVAGDLDNEQFF
TRBJ1-1 NA TRBV10-3 NA TGTGCCACCCGGCCGGAGCAGGAGGCACAAGCTTTCTTT CATRPEQEAQAFF
TRBJ1-1 TRBD1 TRBV12-3/TRBV12-4 NA TGTGCCAGCACTCTAGCAGGGGGCAAAGAAGCTTTCTTT CASTLAGGKEAFF
TRBJ2-2 NA TRBV30 NA TGTGCCTGGTTACCGGGACATAACACCGGGGAGCTGTTTTTT CAWLPGHNTGELFF
TRBJ1-1 NA TRBV19 NA TGTGCCAGTAGTATCGGGGGGCACACTGAAGCTTTCTTT CASSIGGHTEAFF
TRBJ1-2 NA TRBV3-1/TRBV3-2 NA TGTGCCAGCAGCCACCAGATGTCAGCTAACTATGGCTACACCTTC CASSHQMSANYGYTF
TRBJ1-1 NA TRBV12-3/TRBV12-4 NA TGTGCCAGCAGTTTAAGGGGAAACACTGAAGCTTTCTTT CASSLRGNTEAFF
TRBJ1-4 NA TRBV5-1 NA TGCGCCAGCAGCTTGAGGGCAGGGTCAAATAATGAAAAACTGTTTTTT CASSLRAGSNNEKLFF
TRBJ2-1 TRBD2 TRBV5-5 NA TGTGCCAGCAGCCCGGGACTAGCCCGTTTTGTGGAGCAGTTCTTC CASSPGLARFVEQFF